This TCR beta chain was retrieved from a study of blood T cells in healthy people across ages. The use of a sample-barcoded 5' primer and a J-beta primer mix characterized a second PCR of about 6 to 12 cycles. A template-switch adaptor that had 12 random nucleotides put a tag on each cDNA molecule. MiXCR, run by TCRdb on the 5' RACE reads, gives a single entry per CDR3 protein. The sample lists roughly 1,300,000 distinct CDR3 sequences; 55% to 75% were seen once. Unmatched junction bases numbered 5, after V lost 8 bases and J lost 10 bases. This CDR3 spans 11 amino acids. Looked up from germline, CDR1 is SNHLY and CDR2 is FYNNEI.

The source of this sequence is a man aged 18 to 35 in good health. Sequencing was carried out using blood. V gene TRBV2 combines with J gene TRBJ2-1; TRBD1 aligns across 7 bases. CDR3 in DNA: TGTGCCAGCGGGCAGGGGGAGGAGCAGTTCTTC. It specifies CASGQGEEQFF.